This TCR beta chain is drawn from a study of blood T cell repertoires in COVID-19. For the study at large: Sites across the United States, Italy and Spain contributed samples from acute and convalescent COVID-19. PBMCs, B-cell-depleted T cells, or T cells provided the cDNA or gDNA that made up the material.

Per the original data handling: Reference gene primer amplification gave nucleated cell count estimates. TCRdb keeps only in-frame clones here, not all; method: immunoSEQ multiplex PCR. Clone size and V and J calls were adopted from that table, with D and trimming inferred from the DNA. This table holds roughly 60,000 clones, roughly 83% found once. Germline CDR1 and CDR2: SGHDN and FVKESK. This CDR3 comprises 13 residues. Trimming removed 3 bases at V and 5 bases at J, with 11 bases between. The chain carries TRBV14 and TRBJ2-7; D unclear. What was sequenced was peripheral blood. The source of this sequence is a man aged 30 to 39 with COVID-19, enrolled during active disease. The CDR3 coding sequence is TGTGCCAGCAGCCATTCGTCCCAGGACGAGCAGTACTTC. Translated: CASSHSSQDEQYF.